The 19 T cell receptor beta chains below were found in one sample sequenced in a study of OX40 agonist ivuxolimab in advanced cancers. Clones were read by immunoSEQ multiplex PCR, and TCRdb kept only the in-frame ones, dropping some. Of roughly 90,000 clones listed, roughly 87% are singletons. The starting material was CD4+ or CD8+ T cells sorted from blood, obtained in a trial of the OX40 agonist ivuxolimab. These receptors originate from an adult with an advanced solid tumor such as melanoma, head and neck, liver or kidney cancer.

The chain recombines TRBV6-1 with TRBJ2-3, with 12 bases aligning to TRBD2. V dropped 7 bases and J dropped 6; count of bases not matched to a gene: 8. The CDR3 extends over 15 amino acids. CDR1 is MNHNS, CDR2 SASEGT, per germline. The CDR3: CASKLAGGIKDTQYF. DNA for the CDR3: TGTGCCAGCAAGCTAGCGGGAGGGATTAAGGATACGCAGTATTTT.

This chain uses TRBV7-8 with TRBJ2-5, with D possibly being TRBD2 (6 bases). The CDR3 consists of 14 residues. Trimming removed 5 bases at V and 2 bases at J, with 12 bases between. CDR1 and CDR2 from the germline V gene are SGHVS and FQNEAQ. The CDR3 loop reads CASSPGRIQETQYF. CDR3 nucleotide sequence: TGTGCCAGCAGCCCGGGGAGGATACAAGAGACCCAGTACTTC. The full variable domain, rest sourced from reference TRBV7-8 and TRBJ2-5, is GAGVSQSPRYKVAKRGQDVALRCDPISGHVSLFWYQQALGQGPEFLTYFQNEAQLDKSGLPSDRFFAERPEGSVSTLKIQRTQQEDSAVYLCASSPGRIQETQYFGPGTRLLVL.

This clone was recorded once. This chain joins TRBV11-2 and TRBJ2-4; D gene ambiguous. CDR1 is SGHAT, CDR2 FQNNGV, per germline. Trimming left V 0 bases short and J 0 bases short, with 15 bases between. This CDR3 region has 18 residues. The CDR3 bases are TGTGCCAGCAGCTTAGACTCTACAGCCAAATTAGCCAAAAACATTCAGTACTTC. This translates into CASSLDSTAKLAKNIQYF.

The chain links TRBV6-5 to TRBJ2-7; no clear D. Deletions cut 3 bases from V and 5 bases from J, with 11 bases between. CDR1 and CDR2 (germline): MNHEY, SVGAGI. This CDR3 contains 13 residues. CDR3 in DNA: TGTGCCAGCAGTTATGTACCCGAAGACGAGCAGTACTTC. Its translation: CASSYVPEDEQYF.

V and J are TRBV29-1 and TRBJ2-1; 7 bases line up with TRBD2. CDR1 and CDR2 from the germline V gene are SQVTM and ANQGSEA. V trimming: 4 bases; J trimming: 0 bases; junction bases outside the gene matches: 6. CDR3 size: 15 residues. CDR3 protein: CSVVGGRTSYNEQFF. CDR3 coding DNA: TGCAGCGTTGTAGGCGGGAGAACCTCCTACAATGAGCAGTTCTTC.

Here the CDR3 DNA reads TGTGCCAGCAGCTTGGTTCCGGGACTAGCGGGATCAGGGGAGCTGTTTTTT. Translated: CASSLVPGLAGSGELFF. V usage is TRBV5-5 and J usage is TRBJ2-2; TRBD2 matches 13 bases. The J segment lost 8 bases and the V segment lost 0 bases, leaving 7 bases of the junction unmatched. In germline, CDR1 is SGHKS, CDR2 YYEKEE (reference sequence). The CDR3 contains 17 residues.

The chain has TRBV15 and TRBJ2-3; no clear D gene. Trimming left V 1 base short and J 1 base short, with 6 bases between. The germline V gene has CDR1 LNHNV and CDR2 YYDKDF (reference sequence). This CDR3 is 14 amino acids long. The CDR3 DNA is TGTGCCACCAGCAGAGTGCCCGGCACAGATACGCAGTATTTT. Its translation is CATSRVPGTDTQYF.

The chain uses TRBV27 and TRBJ1-2, with D perhaps matching TRBD1 (6 bases). The germline V and J ends were trimmed by 5 bases and 4 bases, with 23 bases remaining between them. In germline, CDR1 is MNHEY, CDR2 SMNVEV (reference sequence). CDR3 length: 17 amino acids. The CDR3 DNA sequence: TGTGCCAGCAGTAGTCAACTGATAACCGGGACACCCTATGGCTACACCTTC. It specifies CASSSQLITGTPYGYTF.

The V call is TRBV6-5, the J call TRBJ1-4; D is possibly TRBD1 (5 bases). This CDR3 is built from 15 residues. The germline V and J ends were trimmed by 2 bases and 8 bases, with 15 bases remaining between them. Germline V lookup: CDR1 MNHEY, CDR2 SVGAGI. CDR3 bases: TGTGCCAGCAGTTACAGGGGCGAGCGACACGAAAAACTGTTTTTT. It translates to CASSYRGERHEKLFF.

This chain uses TRBV30 with TRBJ1-3; no definite D call. The CDR3 is 13 amino acids. Germline values: CDR1 GTSNPN, CDR2 SVGIG (reference sequence). With 3 bases removed from V and 4 bases from J, the gap between germline ends came to 10 bases. The CDR3 DNA reads TGTGCCTGGAGGCTTCCCCCAGGAAACACCATATATTTT. Translating it yields CAWRLPPGNTIYF.

The rearrangement uses TRBV28 and TRBJ1-2, with 7 bases fitting TRBD1. After removal of 1 base from V and 6 bases from J, the junction contained 2 bases not matched to a gene. The CDR3 loop spans 13 amino acids. The germline V gene has CDR1 MDHEN and CDR2 SYDVKM. The CDR3 reads CASSLLGGDGYTF. CDR3 nucleotide sequence: TGTGCCAGCAGTTTATTAGGGGGCGATGGCTACACCTTC.

The chain couples TRBV28 to TRBJ2-1; TRBD1 matches 8 bases. Trimming at V came to 9 bases and at J to 0 bases, leaving 4 bases not matched to a gene. The CDR3 spans 14 residues. CDR1 and CDR2 from the germline V gene are MDHEN and SYDVKM. The DNA of the CDR3 is TGTGCCAGTCTTGGACAGGGCTCCTACAATGAGCAGTTCTTC. Protein: CASLGQGSYNEQFF. The complete variable domain, with remaining parts taken from reference TRBV28 and TRBJ2-1, reads DVKVTQSSRYLVKRTGEKVFLECVQDMDHENMFWYRQDPGLGLRLIYFSYDVKMKEKGDIPEGYSVSREKKERFSLILESASTNQTSMYLCASLGQGSYNEQFFGPGTRLTVL.

The gene calls are TRBV19 and TRBJ2-6; 13 bases fit TRBD2. The CDR3 consists of 16 residues. Unmatched junction bases numbered 7, after V lost 10 bases and J lost 4 bases. CDR1 is LNHDA, CDR2 SQIVND, per germline (reference sequence). The DNA of the CDR3 is TGTGCCACCACTAGCGGGAGGGCCTTGGGGGCCAACGTCCTGACTTTC. Its translation is CATTSGRALGANVLTF.

The chain couples TRBV30 to TRBJ2-7; TRBD2 aligns across 9 bases. V dropped 6 bases and J dropped 5; count of bases not matched to a gene: 11. Germline CDR1 reads GTSNPN; CDR2 reads SVGIG (reference sequence). CDR3 length: 14 amino acids. CDR3 region: CACHPRTSEDEQYF. For the CDR3, the DNA is TGTGCCTGTCACCCCCGGACTAGCGAAGACGAGCAGTACTTC.

Here the CDR3 DNA reads TGTGCCAGCAGCTTAAGGCCCCACGGAAACAATGAGCAGTTCTTC. Protein sequence: CASSLRPHGNNEQFF. The chain recombines TRBV7-3 with TRBJ2-1; D remains ambiguous. Germline V gene lookup returns CDR1 SGHTA and CDR2 FQGTGA. V was clipped by 1 base and J by 5 bases, with 12 bases between them. This CDR3 spans 15 amino acids.

The chain combines TRBV10-1 with TRBJ1-1; D remains ambiguous. CDR1 is WNHNN and CDR2 is SYGVQD in the germline V gene (reference sequence). The germline V and J ends were trimmed by 6 bases and 3 bases, with 8 bases remaining between them. This CDR3 comprises 12 residues. CDR3 protein: CASRCVDTEAFF. The CDR3 coding sequence is TGCGCCAGCAGGTGCGTAGACACTGAAGCTTTCTTT.

This clone was seen only once. The chain has TRBV28 and TRBJ2-1; D is possibly TRBD1 (7 bases). Germline V CDR1 and CDR2: MDHEN, SYDVKM. V lost 4 bases to trimming and J lost 13 bases, with 14 bases between them. This CDR3 is 12 amino acids long. The CDR3 protein is CASSSDRAGQFF. The CDR3 coding sequence is TGTGCCAGCAGTTCTGACAGGGCGGGACAGTTCTTC.

V and J are TRBV28 and TRBJ2-2; D is unresolved. CDR3 length: 12 residues. Trimming pared 7 bases from V and 8 bases from J, leaving 11 bases between. The germline gives CDR1 MDHEN, CDR2 SYDVKM. CDR3 residues: CASKVMGGELFF. The CDR3 DNA reads as TGTGCCAGCAAGGTCATGGGGGGGGAGCTGTTTTTT.

The chain joins TRBV18 to TRBJ2-3; no firm D call. CDR1 is KGHSH and CDR2 is LQKENI in the germline V gene. Between the trimmed V and J ends, which lost 3 bases and 5 bases, there was a span of 9 bases. CDR3 length equals 13 residues. The CDR3 DNA sequence: TGTGCCAGCTCACCCGCTAGGGAAGATACGCAGTATTTT. Its protein product is CASSPAREDTQYF.